A selection of T cell receptor beta chains follows, all from one sample in a study of shared clonotypes between healthy human individuals. Measured with immunoSEQ multiplex PCR; TCRdb has only the in-frame clones, and not every one. The sample holds over a million clones, approximately 98.5% seen once. Sequencing input: naive CD4+ T cells sorted from blood. Every receptor here comes from a man aged 25 to 40 in good health. Each CDR3 is given with its conserved first and last residue. Each record gives: D gene, V gene, CDR3 length, J gene, clone size, CDR3 protein, CDR3 DNA. D genes are given only for firm matches. Some rows mark clone size as missing; the rest say once, few, many or name a class of expanded clone.

d_call: -; v_call: TRBV6-1; cdr3_length: 14; j_call: TRBJ2-2; clone_size: -; cdr3_aa: CASSDRRYTGELFF; cdr3_nt: TGTGCCAGCAGTGATCGTAGATACACCGGGGAGCTGTTTTTT
d_call: -; v_call: TRBV28; cdr3_length: 15; j_call: TRBJ1-5; clone_size: -; cdr3_aa: CASSLAQGNNQPQHF; cdr3_nt: TGTGCCAGCAGTTTAGCCCAGGGAAATAATCAGCCCCAGCATTTT
d_call: -; v_call: TRBV2; cdr3_length: 13; j_call: TRBJ2-7; clone_size: -; cdr3_aa: CASSARPTYEQYF; cdr3_nt: TGTGCCAGCAGTGCTCGGCCGACCTACGAGCAGTACTTC
d_call: TRBD2; v_call: TRBV5-6; cdr3_length: 16; j_call: TRBJ2-7; clone_size: -; cdr3_aa: CASRFGLAGEPYEQYF; cdr3_nt: TGTGCCAGCAGGTTCGGACTAGCGGGAGAACCTTACGAGCAGTACTTC
d_call: -; v_call: TRBV6-5; cdr3_length: 15; j_call: TRBJ1-2; clone_size: once; cdr3_aa: CASSFGQASRRGYTF; cdr3_nt: TGTGCCAGCAGTTTTGGGCAGGCTTCTCGTCGTGGCTACACCTTC
d_call: TRBD2; v_call: TRBV5-1; cdr3_length: 15; j_call: TRBJ2-1; clone_size: -; cdr3_aa: CASSSGLAGGNEQFF; cdr3_nt: TGCGCCAGCAGCTCCGGACTAGCGGGGGGGAATGAGCAGTTCTTC
d_call: -; v_call: TRBV5-1; cdr3_length: 14; j_call: TRBJ2-7; clone_size: -; cdr3_aa: CASSLGVQGREQYF; cdr3_nt: TGCGCCAGCAGCTTGGGGGTACAGGGTCGCGAGCAGTACTTC
d_call: TRBD2; v_call: TRBV29-1; cdr3_length: 14; j_call: TRBJ2-3; clone_size: -; cdr3_aa: CSGRRAGGPDTQYF; cdr3_nt: TGCAGCGGCCGGCGAGCGGGAGGTCCAGATACGCAGTATTTT
d_call: TRBD2; v_call: TRBV9; cdr3_length: 14; j_call: TRBJ2-5; clone_size: -; cdr3_aa: CASSVAFGEGTQYF; cdr3_nt: TGTGCCAGCAGCGTAGCCTTTGGGGAGGGGACCCAGTACTTC
d_call: -; v_call: TRBV7-6; cdr3_length: 14; j_call: TRBJ2-7; clone_size: -; cdr3_aa: CASSLVEGTYEQYF; cdr3_nt: TGTGCCAGCAGCTTAGTGGAGGGGACCTACGAGCAGTACTTC
d_call: -; v_call: TRBV28; cdr3_length: 18; j_call: TRBJ1-5; clone_size: -; cdr3_aa: CASKGGRGNLYSNQPQHF; cdr3_nt: TGTGCCAGCAAAGGGGGGAGGGGGAACCTATATAGCAATCAGCCCCAGCATTTT
d_call: TRBD1; v_call: TRBV29-1; cdr3_length: 12; j_call: TRBJ1-2; clone_size: -; cdr3_aa: CSVATGRTGYTF; cdr3_nt: TGCAGCGTAGCGACAGGGAGGACTGGCTACACCTTC
d_call: TRBD1; v_call: TRBV7-9; cdr3_length: 14; j_call: TRBJ1-1; clone_size: -; cdr3_aa: CASSLGRTGTEAFF; cdr3_nt: TGTGCCAGCAGCTTGGGCCGGACAGGGACTGAAGCTTTCTTT
d_call: -; v_call: TRBV7-9; cdr3_length: 14; j_call: TRBJ1-5; clone_size: once; cdr3_aa: CASSLQGLNQPQHF; cdr3_nt: TGTGCCAGCAGCTTACAGGGACTTAATCAGCCCCAGCATTTT
d_call: TRBD1; v_call: TRBV7-2; cdr3_length: 15; j_call: TRBJ2-1; clone_size: -; cdr3_aa: CASSLDRGSHKEQFF; cdr3_nt: TGTGCCAGCAGCTTAGACAGGGGGAGTCATAAGGAGCAGTTCTTC
d_call: -; v_call: TRBV12-5; cdr3_length: 15; j_call: TRBJ2-2; clone_size: -; cdr3_aa: CASGLRGAHTGELFF; cdr3_nt: TGTGCTAGTGGTTTGCGGGGGGCGCACACCGGGGAGCTGTTTTTT
d_call: -; v_call: TRBV10-1; cdr3_length: 14; j_call: TRBJ1-2; clone_size: -; cdr3_aa: CASSESGQPYGYTF; cdr3_nt: TGCGCCAGCAGTGAGTCAGGACAGCCTTATGGCTACACCTTC
d_call: -; v_call: TRBV28; cdr3_length: 13; j_call: TRBJ1-3; clone_size: -; cdr3_aa: CASSINSGNTIYF; cdr3_nt: TGTGCCAGCAGTATTAACTCTGGAAACACCATATATTTT
d_call: -; v_call: TRBV7-9; cdr3_length: 11; j_call: TRBJ2-1; clone_size: -; cdr3_aa: CASRGYNEQFF; cdr3_nt: TGTGCCAGCCGGGGGTACAATGAGCAGTTCTTC
d_call: -; v_call: TRBV30; cdr3_length: 12; j_call: TRBJ2-7; clone_size: once; cdr3_aa: CAWSWRGYEQYF; cdr3_nt: TGTGCCTGGAGTTGGAGAGGCTACGAGCAGTACTTC
d_call: -; v_call: TRBV18; cdr3_length: 13; j_call: TRBJ1-2; clone_size: -; cdr3_aa: CASSPGGAKGYTF; cdr3_nt: TGTGCCAGCTCACCGGGAGGGGCGAAAGGCTACACCTTC
d_call: -; v_call: TRBV13; cdr3_length: 13; j_call: TRBJ2-1; clone_size: -; cdr3_aa: CASSRRPGNEQFF; cdr3_nt: TGTGCCAGCAGCCGGCGGCCCGGCAATGAGCAGTTCTTC
d_call: TRBD1; v_call: TRBV6-5; cdr3_length: 14; j_call: TRBJ1-3; clone_size: -; cdr3_aa: CASSQTGFGNTIYF; cdr3_nt: TGTGCCAGCAGCCAGACAGGGTTTGGAAACACCATATATTTT
d_call: TRBD2; v_call: TRBV19; cdr3_length: 16; j_call: TRBJ2-1; clone_size: -; cdr3_aa: CASSQELGLAYNEQFF; cdr3_nt: TGTGCCAGTAGCCAAGAACTTGGACTAGCCTACAATGAGCAGTTCTTC
d_call: TRBD2; v_call: TRBV18; cdr3_length: 18; j_call: TRBJ2-1; clone_size: once; cdr3_aa: CASSPFTGTTLPTNEQFF; cdr3_nt: TGTGCCAGCTCACCGTTTACCGGGACTACGCTCCCTACCAATGAGCAGTTCTTC
d_call: TRBD2; v_call: TRBV6-5; cdr3_length: 16; j_call: TRBJ2-2; clone_size: -; cdr3_aa: CASSYSQAGHTGELFF; cdr3_nt: TGTGCCAGCAGTTACTCCCAAGCGGGACACACCGGGGAGCTGTTTTTT
d_call: TRBD1; v_call: TRBV7-2; cdr3_length: 13; j_call: TRBJ2-7; clone_size: -; cdr3_aa: CATKQGASYEQYF; cdr3_nt: TGTGCCACCAAACAGGGGGCCTCGTACGAGCAGTACTTC
d_call: TRBD1; v_call: TRBV30; cdr3_length: 14; j_call: TRBJ2-4; clone_size: -; cdr3_aa: CAWSLTGGKNIQYF; cdr3_nt: TGTGCCTGGAGTCTGACAGGGGGAAAAAACATTCAGTACTTC
d_call: TRBD1; v_call: TRBV18; cdr3_length: 16; j_call: TRBJ2-4; clone_size: -; cdr3_aa: CASSRIRVGQGSVQYF; cdr3_nt: TGTGCCAGCTCACGTATAAGAGTAGGACAGGGAAGCGTTCAGTACTTC
d_call: TRBD1; v_call: TRBV18; cdr3_length: 16; j_call: TRBJ2-7; clone_size: -; cdr3_aa: CASSPLEGTDLGEQYF; cdr3_nt: TGTGCCAGCTCACCACTGGAAGGGACAGACTTAGGGGAGCAGTACTTC
d_call: TRBD1; v_call: TRBV2; cdr3_length: 15; j_call: TRBJ1-1; clone_size: -; cdr3_aa: CASSHNRGMDTEAFF; cdr3_nt: TGTGCCAGCAGTCACAACAGGGGGATGGACACTGAAGCTTTCTTT
d_call: -; v_call: TRBV29-1; cdr3_length: 12; j_call: TRBJ2-1; clone_size: -; cdr3_aa: CRGGSSYNEQFF; cdr3_nt: TGCAGGGGGGGTAGCTCCTACAATGAGCAGTTCTTC
d_call: -; v_call: TRBV7-2; cdr3_length: 13; j_call: TRBJ1-5; clone_size: -; cdr3_aa: CASSLVGGQPQHF; cdr3_nt: TGTGCCAGCAGCTTAGTGGGGGGTCAGCCCCAGCATTTT
d_call: TRBD2; v_call: TRBV6-5; cdr3_length: 16; j_call: TRBJ2-2; clone_size: once; cdr3_aa: CASSYFGLAGTGELFF; cdr3_nt: TGTGCCAGCAGTTACTTTGGACTAGCGGGCACCGGGGAGCTGTTTTTT
d_call: -; v_call: TRBV6-6; cdr3_length: 16; j_call: TRBJ1-2; clone_size: -; cdr3_aa: CASSYSGQNSNYGYTF; cdr3_nt: TGTGCCAGCAGTTACTCTGGGCAGAATAGTAACTATGGCTACACCTTC
d_call: TRBD1; v_call: TRBV28; cdr3_length: 15; j_call: TRBJ2-5; clone_size: -; cdr3_aa: CASSKDRVGLETQYF; cdr3_nt: TGTGCCAGCAGCAAGGACAGGGTCGGTTTAGAGACCCAGTACTTC
d_call: -; v_call: TRBV7-9; cdr3_length: 13; j_call: TRBJ2-5; clone_size: once; cdr3_aa: CASSRRTAETQYF; cdr3_nt: TGTGCCAGCAGCCGTCGGACGGCAGAGACCCAGTACTTC
d_call: -; v_call: TRBV2; cdr3_length: 17; j_call: TRBJ2-2; clone_size: once; cdr3_aa: CASREDGAGLGTGELFF; cdr3_nt: TGTGCCAGCAGGGAAGACGGGGCCGGGTTGGGTACCGGGGAGCTGTTTTTT
d_call: TRBD1; v_call: TRBV29-1; cdr3_length: 17; j_call: TRBJ1-1; clone_size: -; cdr3_aa: CSARLREGALMNTEAFF; cdr3_nt: TGCAGCGCACGCCTTCGAGAGGGGGCCCTCATGAACACTGAAGCTTTCTTT
d_call: -; v_call: TRBV19; cdr3_length: 14; j_call: TRBJ2-1; clone_size: -; cdr3_aa: CASSRGAPSHEQFF; cdr3_nt: TGTGCCAGTAGTAGGGGGGCGCCTTCGCATGAGCAGTTCTTC
d_call: -; v_call: TRBV21-1; cdr3_length: 15; j_call: TRBJ2-1; clone_size: once; cdr3_aa: CASRLAGGSYNEQFF; cdr3_nt: TGTGCCAGCAGACTAGCGGGAGGATCCTACAATGAGCAGTTCTTC
d_call: -; v_call: TRBV5-4; cdr3_length: 12; j_call: TRBJ2-1; clone_size: -; cdr3_aa: CASSLVPDEQFF; cdr3_nt: TGTGCCAGCAGCTTGGTTCCGGATGAGCAGTTCTTC
d_call: -; v_call: TRBV18; cdr3_length: 12; j_call: TRBJ2-1; clone_size: -; cdr3_aa: CASQGQENEQFF; cdr3_nt: TGTGCCAGCCAGGGGCAGGAGAATGAGCAGTTCTTC
d_call: -; v_call: TRBV19; cdr3_length: 14; j_call: TRBJ1-1; clone_size: -; cdr3_aa: CASKRDTMNTEAFF; cdr3_nt: TGTGCCAGTAAGAGGGACACTATGAACACTGAAGCTTTCTTT
d_call: -; v_call: TRBV27; cdr3_length: 15; j_call: TRBJ2-1; clone_size: -; cdr3_aa: CASSPSPLQGNEQFF; cdr3_nt: TGTGCCAGCAGTCCGAGCCCCCTACAGGGCAATGAGCAGTTCTTC
d_call: TRBD1; v_call: TRBV5-1; cdr3_length: 14; j_call: TRBJ2-5; clone_size: -; cdr3_aa: CATRDSFGIETQYF; cdr3_nt: TGCGCCACCCGGGACAGTTTCGGGATAGAGACCCAGTACTTC
d_call: -; v_call: TRBV10-3; cdr3_length: 14; j_call: TRBJ1-1; clone_size: -; cdr3_aa: CAIRRGAEHTEAFF; cdr3_nt: TGTGCCATCAGACGGGGGGCTGAGCACACTGAAGCTTTCTTT
d_call: TRBD1; v_call: TRBV5-4; cdr3_length: 13; j_call: TRBJ2-1; clone_size: -; cdr3_aa: CASSLRTGSEQFF; cdr3_nt: TGTGCCAGCAGCCTTCGGACAGGTAGTGAGCAGTTCTTC
d_call: -; v_call: TRBV14; cdr3_length: 14; j_call: TRBJ2-7; clone_size: -; cdr3_aa: CASSQWNGRGEQYF; cdr3_nt: TGTGCCAGCAGCCAATGGAACGGGAGAGGCGAGCAGTACTTC
d_call: -; v_call: TRBV11-2; cdr3_length: 15; j_call: TRBJ2-1; clone_size: -; cdr3_aa: CASSLEGPEYNEQFF; cdr3_nt: TGTGCCAGCAGCTTAGAAGGCCCAGAGTACAATGAGCAGTTCTTC
d_call: TRBD2; v_call: TRBV9; cdr3_length: 16; j_call: TRBJ2-7; clone_size: -; cdr3_aa: CASSVGTSGSVYEQYF; cdr3_nt: TGTGCCAGCAGCGTAGGGACTAGCGGGAGTGTCTACGAGCAGTACTTC
d_call: TRBD2; v_call: TRBV11-1; cdr3_length: 15; j_call: TRBJ2-7; clone_size: -; cdr3_aa: CASSRLSSGTYEQYF; cdr3_nt: TGTGCCAGCAGCCGCTTATCTAGCGGAACCTACGAGCAGTACTTC
d_call: TRBD2; v_call: TRBV5-1; cdr3_length: 21; j_call: TRBJ2-2; clone_size: -; cdr3_aa: CASSLAPGRRLAGANTGELFF; cdr3_nt: TGCGCCAGCAGCTTGGCCCCGGGGCGAAGACTAGCGGGAGCGAACACCGGGGAGCTGTTTTTT
d_call: -; v_call: TRBV30; cdr3_length: 13; j_call: TRBJ2-7; clone_size: -; cdr3_aa: CAWSQGYTYEQYF; cdr3_nt: TGTGCCTGGAGCCAGGGATACACCTACGAGCAGTACTTC
d_call: -; v_call: TRBV15; cdr3_length: 17; j_call: TRBJ2-3; clone_size: -; cdr3_aa: CATSREGNLRSTDTQYF; cdr3_nt: TGTGCCACCAGCAGAGAGGGAAACCTGAGAAGCACAGATACGCAGTATTTT
d_call: -; v_call: TRBV18; cdr3_length: 11; j_call: TRBJ2-1; clone_size: few; cdr3_aa: CASSPGNEQFF; cdr3_nt: TGTGCCAGCTCACCAGGGAATGAGCAGTTCTTC
d_call: -; v_call: TRBV5-6; cdr3_length: 12; j_call: TRBJ1-5; clone_size: -; cdr3_aa: CASSLLGQPQHF; cdr3_nt: TGTGCCAGCAGCTTGCTCGGACAGCCCCAGCATTTT
d_call: -; v_call: TRBV6-6; cdr3_length: 14; j_call: TRBJ2-7; clone_size: -; cdr3_aa: CASSPDSPAYEQYF; cdr3_nt: TGTGCCAGCAGTCCCGATTCGCCGGCCTACGAGCAGTACTTC
d_call: -; v_call: TRBV10-1; cdr3_length: 15; j_call: TRBJ2-4; clone_size: -; cdr3_aa: CASSERAASENIQYF; cdr3_nt: TGCGCCAGCAGTGAACGGGCGGCTAGCGAGAACATTCAGTACTTC
d_call: -; v_call: TRBV5-1; cdr3_length: 13; j_call: TRBJ2-1; clone_size: -; cdr3_aa: CASSWTGPTEQFF; cdr3_nt: TGCGCCAGCAGCTGGACGGGACCAACGGAGCAGTTCTTC